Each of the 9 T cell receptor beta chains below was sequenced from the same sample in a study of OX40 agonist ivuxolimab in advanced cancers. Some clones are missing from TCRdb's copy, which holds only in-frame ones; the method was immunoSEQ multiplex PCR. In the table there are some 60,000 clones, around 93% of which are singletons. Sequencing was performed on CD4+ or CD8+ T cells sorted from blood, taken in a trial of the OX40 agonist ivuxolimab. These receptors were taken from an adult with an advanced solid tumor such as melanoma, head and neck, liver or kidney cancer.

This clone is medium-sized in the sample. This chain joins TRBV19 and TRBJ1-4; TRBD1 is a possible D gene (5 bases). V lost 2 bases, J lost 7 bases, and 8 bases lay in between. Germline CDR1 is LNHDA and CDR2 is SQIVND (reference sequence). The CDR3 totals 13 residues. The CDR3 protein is CASSIWDREKLFF. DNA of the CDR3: TGTGCCAGTAGTATATGGGACCGTGAAAAACTGTTTTTT.

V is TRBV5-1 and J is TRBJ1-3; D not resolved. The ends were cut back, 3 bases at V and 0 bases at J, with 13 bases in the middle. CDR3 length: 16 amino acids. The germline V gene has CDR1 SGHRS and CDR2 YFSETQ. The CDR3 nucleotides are TGCGCCAGCAGCTCCACCGACGCGTACTCTGGAAACACCATATATTTT. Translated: CASSSTDAYSGNTIYF.

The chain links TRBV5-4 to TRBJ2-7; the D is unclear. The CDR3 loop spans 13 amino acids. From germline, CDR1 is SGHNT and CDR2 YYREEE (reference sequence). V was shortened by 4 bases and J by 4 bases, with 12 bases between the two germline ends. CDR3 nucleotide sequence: TGTGCCAGCAGCCCTAGATTATCGTACGAGCAGTACTTC. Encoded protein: CASSPRLSYEQYF.

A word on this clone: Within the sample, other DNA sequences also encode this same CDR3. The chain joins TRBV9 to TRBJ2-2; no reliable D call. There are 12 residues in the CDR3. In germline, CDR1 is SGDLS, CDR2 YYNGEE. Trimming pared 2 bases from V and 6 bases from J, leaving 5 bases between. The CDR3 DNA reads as TGTGCCAGCAGCGTTAACTCCGGGGAGCTGTTTTTT. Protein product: CASSVNSGELFF.

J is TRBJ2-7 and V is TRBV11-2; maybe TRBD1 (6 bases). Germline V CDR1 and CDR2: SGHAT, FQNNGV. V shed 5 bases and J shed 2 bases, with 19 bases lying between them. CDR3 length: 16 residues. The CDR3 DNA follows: TGTGCCAGCAGCCCTCTTGAATCCGGGACACCCTACGAGCAGTACTTC. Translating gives CASSPLESGTPYEQYF.

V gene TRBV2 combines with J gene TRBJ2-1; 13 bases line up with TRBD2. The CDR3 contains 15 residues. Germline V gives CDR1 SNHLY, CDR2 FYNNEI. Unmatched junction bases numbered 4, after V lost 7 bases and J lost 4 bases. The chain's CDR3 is CASTGLAGAYNEQFF. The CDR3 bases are TGTGCCAGCACTGGACTAGCGGGAGCATACAATGAGCAGTTCTTC. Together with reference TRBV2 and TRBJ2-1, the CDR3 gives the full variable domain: EPEVTQTPSHQVTQMGQEVILRCVPISNHLYFYWYRQILGQKVEFLVSFYNNEISEKSEIFDDQFSVERPDGSNFTLKIRSTKLEDSAMYFCASTGLAGAYNEQFFGPGTRLTVL.

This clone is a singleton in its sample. As DNA, the CDR3 is TGTGCCAGCAGCAAAAAGAACCGTCTTGGCACCCTCAATCTGGACGAGCAGTACTTC. This sequence encodes CASSKKNRLGTLNLDEQYF. The rearrangement joins TRBV21-1 to TRBJ2-7; TRBD1, the table's D call, was not compared with the DNA. TRBV21-1 is a listed pseudogene. CDR3 length: 19 amino acids.

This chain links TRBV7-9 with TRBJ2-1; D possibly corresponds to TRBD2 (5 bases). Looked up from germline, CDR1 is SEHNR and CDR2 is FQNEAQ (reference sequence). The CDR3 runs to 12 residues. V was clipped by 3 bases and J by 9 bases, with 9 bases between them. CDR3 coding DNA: TGTGCCAGCAGCTTGGGCGGGTTTGAGCAGTTCTTC. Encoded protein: CASSLGGFEQFF. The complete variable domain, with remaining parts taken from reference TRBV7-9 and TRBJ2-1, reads DTGVSQNPRHKITKRGQNVTFRCDPISEHNRLYWYRQTLGQGPEFLTYFQNEAQLEKSRLLSDRFSAERPKGSFSTLEIQRTEQGDSAMYLCASSLGGFEQFFGPGTRLTVL.

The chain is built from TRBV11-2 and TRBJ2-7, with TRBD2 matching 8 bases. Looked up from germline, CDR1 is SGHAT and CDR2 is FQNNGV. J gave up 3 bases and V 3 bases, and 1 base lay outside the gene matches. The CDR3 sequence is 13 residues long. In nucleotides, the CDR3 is TGTGCCAGCAGCTTCGGGAGGGACTACGAGCAGTACTTC. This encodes CASSFGRDYEQYF. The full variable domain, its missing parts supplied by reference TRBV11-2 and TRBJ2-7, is EAGVAQSPRYKIIEKRQSVAFWCNPISGHATLYWYQQILGQGPKLLIQFQNNGVVDDSQLPKDRFSAERLKGVDSTLKIQPAKLEDSAVYLCASSFGRDYEQYFGPGTRLTVT.